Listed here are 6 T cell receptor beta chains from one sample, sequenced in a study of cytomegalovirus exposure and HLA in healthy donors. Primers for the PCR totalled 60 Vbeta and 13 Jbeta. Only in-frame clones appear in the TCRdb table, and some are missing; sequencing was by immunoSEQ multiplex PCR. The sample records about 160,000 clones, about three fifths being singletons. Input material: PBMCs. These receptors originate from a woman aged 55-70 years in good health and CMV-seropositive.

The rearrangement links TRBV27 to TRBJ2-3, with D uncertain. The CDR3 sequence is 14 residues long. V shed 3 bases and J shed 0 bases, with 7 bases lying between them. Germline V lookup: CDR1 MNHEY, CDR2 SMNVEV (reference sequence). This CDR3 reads CASSFLASTDTQYF. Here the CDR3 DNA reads TGTGCCAGCAGTTTTCTTGCGAGCACAGATACGCAGTATTTT.

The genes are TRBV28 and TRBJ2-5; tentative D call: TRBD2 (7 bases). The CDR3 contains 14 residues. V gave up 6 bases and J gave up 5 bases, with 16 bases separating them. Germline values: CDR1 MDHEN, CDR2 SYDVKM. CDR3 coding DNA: TGTGCCAGCAGCCCTAGGGGGGGCAGGGAGACCCAGTACTTC. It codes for CASSPRGGRETQYF.

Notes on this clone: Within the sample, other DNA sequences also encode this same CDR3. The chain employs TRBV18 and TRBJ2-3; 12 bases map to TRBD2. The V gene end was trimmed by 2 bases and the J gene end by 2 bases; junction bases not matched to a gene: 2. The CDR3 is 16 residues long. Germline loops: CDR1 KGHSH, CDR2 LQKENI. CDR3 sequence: CASSPGLAGSTDTQYF. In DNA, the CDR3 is TGTGCCAGCTCACCAGGACTAGCGGGATCCACAGATACGCAGTATTTT.

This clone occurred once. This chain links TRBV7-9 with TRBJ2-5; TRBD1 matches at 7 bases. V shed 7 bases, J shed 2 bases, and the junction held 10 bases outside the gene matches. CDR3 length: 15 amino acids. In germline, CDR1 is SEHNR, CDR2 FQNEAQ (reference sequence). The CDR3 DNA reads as TGTGCCAGCAACTTGGGGACAGCCTATCAAGAGACCCAGTACTTC. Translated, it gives CASNLGTAYQETQYF.

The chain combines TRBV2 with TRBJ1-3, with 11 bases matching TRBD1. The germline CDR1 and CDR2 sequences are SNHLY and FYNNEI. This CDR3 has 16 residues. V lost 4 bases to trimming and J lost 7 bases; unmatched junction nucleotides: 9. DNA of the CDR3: TGTGCCAGCAGTGCAATCGGACAGGGGGCATTGAACACCATATATTTT. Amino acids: CASSAIGQGALNTIYF.

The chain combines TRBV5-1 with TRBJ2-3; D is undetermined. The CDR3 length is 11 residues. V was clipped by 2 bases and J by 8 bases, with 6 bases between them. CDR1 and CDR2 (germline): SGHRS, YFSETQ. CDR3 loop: CASSFFGTQYF. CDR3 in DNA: TGCGCCAGCAGCTTCTTCGGTACGCAGTATTTT. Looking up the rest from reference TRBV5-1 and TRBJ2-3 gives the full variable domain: KAGVTQTPRYLIKTRGQQVTLSCSPISGHRSVSWYQQTPGQGLQFLFEYFSETQRNKGNFPGRFSGRQFSNSRSEMNVSTLELGDSALYLCASSFFGTQYFGPGTRLTVL.